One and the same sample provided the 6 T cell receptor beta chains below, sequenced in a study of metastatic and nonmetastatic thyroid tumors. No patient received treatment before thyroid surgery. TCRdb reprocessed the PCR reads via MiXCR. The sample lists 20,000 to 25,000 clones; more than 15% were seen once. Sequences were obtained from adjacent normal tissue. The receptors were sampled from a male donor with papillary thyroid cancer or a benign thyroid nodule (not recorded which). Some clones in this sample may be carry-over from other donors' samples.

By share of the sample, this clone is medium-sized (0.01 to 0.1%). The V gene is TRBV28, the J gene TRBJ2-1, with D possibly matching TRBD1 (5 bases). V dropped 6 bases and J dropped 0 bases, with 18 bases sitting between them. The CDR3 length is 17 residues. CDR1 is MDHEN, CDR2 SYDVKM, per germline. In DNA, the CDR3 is TGTGCCAGCAGCCCAGGGCCGGACCCTGGCTCCTACAATGAGCAGTTCTTC. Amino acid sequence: CASSPGPDPGSYNEQFF.

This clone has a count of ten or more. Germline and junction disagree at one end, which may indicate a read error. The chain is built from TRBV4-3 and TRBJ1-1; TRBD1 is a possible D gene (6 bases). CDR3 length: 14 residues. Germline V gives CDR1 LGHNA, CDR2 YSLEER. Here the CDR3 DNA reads TGCGCCAGCAGTCAAGAACAGGGTTGGACTGAAGCTTTCTTT. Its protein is CASSQEQGWTEAFF.

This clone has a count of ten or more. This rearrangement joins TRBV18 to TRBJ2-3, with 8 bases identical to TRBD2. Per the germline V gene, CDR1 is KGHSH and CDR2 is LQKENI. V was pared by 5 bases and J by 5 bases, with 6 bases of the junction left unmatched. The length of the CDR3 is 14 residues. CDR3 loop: CASSGIAGKDTQYF. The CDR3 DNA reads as TGTGCCAGCTCAGGAATAGCGGGGAAAGATACGCAGTATTTT.

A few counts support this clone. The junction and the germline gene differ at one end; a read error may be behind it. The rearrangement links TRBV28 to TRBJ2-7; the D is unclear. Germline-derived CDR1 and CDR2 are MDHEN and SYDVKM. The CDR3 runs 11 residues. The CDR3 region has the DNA TGTGCAAGCAGTTCCCACTACGAGCAGTACTTC. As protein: CASSSHYEQYF.

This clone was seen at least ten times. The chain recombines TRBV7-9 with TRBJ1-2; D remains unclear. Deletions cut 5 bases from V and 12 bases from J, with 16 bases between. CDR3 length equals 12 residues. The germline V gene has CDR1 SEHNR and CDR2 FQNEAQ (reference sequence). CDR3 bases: TGTGCCAGCAGCACATCCACCGCCTGGGACACCTTC. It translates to CASSTSTAWDTF. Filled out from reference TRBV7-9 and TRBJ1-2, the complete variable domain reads DTGVSQNPRHKITKRGQNVTFRCDPISEHNRLYWYRQTLGQGPEFLTYFQNEAQLEKSRLLSDRFSAERPKGSFSTLEIQRTEQGDSAMYLCASSTSTAWDTFGSGTRLTVV.

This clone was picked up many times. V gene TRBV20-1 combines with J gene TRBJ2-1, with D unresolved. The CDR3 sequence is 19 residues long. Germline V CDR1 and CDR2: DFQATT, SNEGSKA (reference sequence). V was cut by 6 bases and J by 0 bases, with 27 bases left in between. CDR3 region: CSAVDPRTAPFSSYNEQFF. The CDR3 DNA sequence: TGCAGTGCAGTGGACCCTCGGACGGCCCCTTTTAGCTCCTACAATGAGCAGTTCTTC.